The clone carrying this T cell receptor beta chain was observed many times. The CDR3 covers 16 residues. V was clipped by 5 bases and J by 0 bases; unmatched bases: 3. The record originates from a study of CDR3 diversity in severe acne. TCRdb redid the calling of the PCR reads with MiXCR, one entry per CDR3 protein. The data contain tens of thousands of distinct CDR3 sequences, approximately 54% of them singletons. The sequencing sample was made of blood. The chain recombines TRBV12-3 or TRBV12-4 with TRBJ2-1, with 11 bases aligning to TRBD2. This clonotype originated in a male donor with severe acne vulgaris. Here the CDR3 reads CASSPLAGGSYNEQFF. In nucleotides, the CDR3 is TGTGCCAGCAGTCCGCTAGCGGGAGGCTCCTACAATGAGCAGTTCTTC.